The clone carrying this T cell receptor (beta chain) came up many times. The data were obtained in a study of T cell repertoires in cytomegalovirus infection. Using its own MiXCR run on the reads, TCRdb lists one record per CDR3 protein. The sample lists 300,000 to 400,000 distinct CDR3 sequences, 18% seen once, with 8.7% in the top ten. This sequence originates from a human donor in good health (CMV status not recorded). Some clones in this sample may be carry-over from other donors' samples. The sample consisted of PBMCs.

This CDR3 is CASSLSSSGAVEAFF. The CDR3 region has the DNA TGTGCCAGCAGTTTATCGTCGTCGGGGGCTGTTGAAGCTTTCTTT. V is TRBV28 and J is TRBJ1-1, with D possibly TRBD1 on 6 matching bases. CDR3 size: 15 residues. The germline gives CDR1 MDHEN, CDR2 SYDVKM. With 1 base removed from V and 7 bases from J, the gap between germline ends came to 16 bases.